The T cell receptor beta chain described here comes from a study of identical twins. Study-wide results and limits: Excess low generation probability was seen in twin-shared out-of-frame alpha sequences.

There are 13 residues in the CDR3. Trimming pared 4 bases from V and 4 bases from J, leaving 8 bases between. CDR1 is SNHLY, CDR2 FYNNEI, per germline. After template switching added a universal primer site, the resulting cDNA carried unique molecular identifiers. TCRdb fed the 5' RACE reads into MiXCR, producing one record per CDR3 protein. The sample holds about 920,000 distinct CDR3 sequences, 9% to 15% seen once. This clonotype was seen at least ten times. Its antigen is still unknown. The same data also contributed to another study, on yellow fever vaccine responses in identical twins. That source adds: Reportedly, the response of twins' T cells to the vaccine seemed partly convergent, partly personalized.

V usage is TRBV2 and J usage is TRBJ2-1; maybe TRBD1 (6 bases). The sequence was collected from a woman younger than 30 in good health. Sequenced: PBMCs. Written as DNA, the CDR3 is TGTGCCAGCAGTGTAACAGGGTACAATGAGCAGTTCTTC. Translated, it gives CASSVTGYNEQFF.